Each of the 24 T cell receptor beta chains below was sequenced from the same sample in a study of blood T cell repertoires in COVID-19. Produced via immunoSEQ multiplex PCR; TCRdb's table is partial and in-frame only. The sample shows under 350,000 clones, 80% to 90% of them seen only once. The source material was PBMCs or T cells enriched from blood (not recorded which). These receptors were collected from a woman aged 40 to 49 with acute COVID-19.

The gene calls are TRBV15 and TRBJ1-1; D not resolved. Germline V gene data show CDR1 as LNHNV and CDR2 as YYDKDF (reference sequence). V dropped 1 base and J dropped 2 bases, with 8 bases sitting between them. The CDR3 is 14 residues long. The CDR3, as DNA: TGTGCCACCAGCAGAGGTGACTCAAACACTGAAGCTTTCTTT. It yields the protein CATSRGDSNTEAFF. Drawing the rest from reference TRBV15 and TRBJ1-1, the complete variable domain is DAMVIQNPRYQVTQFGKPVTLSCSQTLNHNVMYWYQQKSSQAPKLLFHYYDKDFNNEADTPDNFQSRRPNTSFCFLDIRSPGLGDTAMYLCATSRGDSNTEAFFGQGTRLTVV.

The chain couples TRBV29-1 to TRBJ2-5, with D unresolved. Trimming pared 7 bases from V and 5 bases from J, leaving 8 bases between. Per germline, CDR1 SQVTM and CDR2 ANQGSEA. This CDR3 is 10 amino acids long. CDR3 amino acids: CSGWSETQYF. The CDR3 DNA reads as TGCAGCGGGTGGAGCGAGACCCAGTACTTC.

J is TRBJ1-3 and V is TRBV5-6; D unclear. The CDR3 contains 13 residues. The V gene lost 0 bases and the J gene lost 7 bases, with 8 bases spanning the gap. Germline-derived CDR1 and CDR2 are SGHDT and YYEEEE. The CDR3 loop reads CASSLEQRNTIYF. Here the CDR3 DNA reads TGTGCCAGCAGCTTGGAACAGCGGAACACCATATATTTT. The variable domain in full, with the rest retrieved from reference TRBV5-6 and TRBJ1-3, is DAGVTQSPTHLIKTRGQQVTLRCSPKSGHDTVSWYQQALGQGPQFIFQYYEEEERQRGNFPDRFSGHQFPNYSSELNVNALLLGDSALYLCASSLEQRNTIYFGEGSWLTVV.

The chain carries TRBV7-3 and TRBJ1-1; 7 positions agree with TRBD1. Unmatched junction bases numbered 4, after V lost 5 bases and J lost 4 bases. From germline, CDR1 is SGHTA and CDR2 FQGTGA. The CDR3 runs to 13 residues. For the CDR3, the DNA is TGTGCCAGCAGCCGTGGGACAGCCACTGAAGCTTTCTTT. Encoded protein: CASSRGTATEAFF.

The rearrangement links TRBV19 to TRBJ2-2, with D maybe TRBD1 (6 bases). Germline CDR1 is LNHDA and CDR2 is SQIVND (reference sequence). This CDR3 has 17 amino acids. The V end was cut by 6 bases, the J end by 1 base, with 18 bases between. DNA for the CDR3: TGTGCCAGTAGGGGTGCAGGGGCCCGATTGAACACCGGGGAGCTGTTTTTT. This sequence encodes CASRGAGARLNTGELFF.

The chain couples TRBV12-5 to TRBJ2-6, with a tentative D call TRBD1 (6 bases). Trimming cost V 1 base and J 1 base, with 11 bases left between them. There are 17 residues in the CDR3. CDR1 is LGHNT and CDR2 is FRNRAP in the germline V gene. The CDR3 coding sequence is TGTGCTAGTGGTTTGGCAAATACAGGGTCTGGGGCCAACGTCCTGACTTTC. It yields the protein CASGLANTGSGANVLTF.

The CDR3, as DNA: TGTGCCAGTAGTATCGGGGACAGGATTTCGAATTCACCCCTCCACTTT. Its protein product is CASSIGDRISNSPLHF. The rearrangement joins TRBV19 to TRBJ1-6; 8 bases agree with TRBD1. Germline V gives CDR1 LNHDA, CDR2 SQIVND (reference sequence). This CDR3 spans 16 amino acids. V lost 3 bases, J lost 7 bases, and 8 bases stayed unmatched.

The chain combines TRBV6-2 or TRBV6-3 with TRBJ2-1; 13 bases align to TRBD2. The junction had 15 bases not matched to a gene; V was cut back by 2 bases and J by 8 bases. The germline V gene encodes CDR1 MNHEY and CDR2 SVGEGT. There are 19 residues in the CDR3. The CDR3, as DNA: TGTGCCAGCAGTTACAGGTCCAGACTAGCGGGAGGCCAGATCGATGAGCAGTTCTTC. Encoded protein: CASSYRSRLAGGQIDEQFF.

A single count supports this clone. The V call is TRBV6-2 or TRBV6-3, the J call TRBJ1-5; no reliable D call. Germline V gene data show CDR1 as MNHEY and CDR2 as SVGEGT. The CDR3 length is 12 residues. Deletions cut 4 bases from V and 9 bases from J, with 10 bases between. In nucleotides, the CDR3 is TGTGCCAGCAGTTCGAATTTAGTGCCCCAGCATTTT. It encodes CASSSNLVPQHF.

This chain connects TRBV7-2 to TRBJ2-7; a weak D match, TRBD2 (5 bases). V gave up 1 base and J gave up 2 bases, with 12 bases separating them. CDR1 and CDR2 (germline): SGHTA, FQGNSA. This CDR3 has 15 residues. The CDR3 DNA reads TGTGCCAGCAGCTTAGGACGGGGTTACACCTACGAGCAGTACTTC. Its protein is CASSLGRGYTYEQYF.

The chain has TRBV7-2 and TRBJ2-1; D is unresolved. Germline V gene lookup returns CDR1 SGHTA and CDR2 FQGNSA. The CDR3 contains 15 residues. Trimming removed 1 base at V and 7 bases at J, with 14 bases between. The CDR3, as DNA: TGTGCCAGCAGCTTAGGGCTAGTTGCCGAGAATGAGCAGTTCTTC. Residues: CASSLGLVAENEQFF.

V is TRBV19 and J is TRBJ1-2; possibly TRBD1 for D (5 bases). Per the germline V gene, CDR1 is LNHDA and CDR2 is SQIVND (reference sequence). The length of the CDR3 is 15 residues. Trimming took off 3 bases at V and 5 bases at J, with 16 bases between the two ends. CDR3 residues: CASSIFPGRRYGYTF. CDR3 in DNA: TGTGCCAGTAGTATTTTCCCAGGGAGGAGGTATGGCTACACCTTC.

This chain uses TRBV5-1 with TRBJ2-5; possible D gene TRBD2, 5 bases. Trimming removed 4 bases at V and 5 bases at J, with 12 bases between. The CDR3 consists of 13 residues. Looked up from germline, CDR1 is SGHRS and CDR2 is YFSETQ. In nucleotides, the CDR3 is TGCGCCAGCAGCCCGAACGGAGGCGAGACCCAGTACTTC. It is translated as CASSPNGGETQYF. The full variable domain, rest sourced from reference TRBV5-1 and TRBJ2-5, is KAGVTQTPRYLIKTRGQQVTLSCSPISGHRSVSWYQQTPGQGLQFLFEYFSETQRNKGNFPGRFSGRQFSNSRSEMNVSTLELGDSALYLCASSPNGGETQYFGPGTRLLVL.

This clone was seen many times. CDR3 sequence (DNA): TGCGCCAGCAGCCCCTACCTTAGCGGGGGGGCATCAGATACGCAGTATTTT. It translates to CASSPYLSGGASDTQYF. The gene calls are TRBV5-1 and TRBJ2-3, with 11 positions matching TRBD2. The CDR3 sequence is 17 residues long. V was pared by 4 bases and J by 4 bases, with 11 bases of the junction left unmatched. Germline V gives CDR1 SGHRS, CDR2 YFSETQ.

This clone was seen only a few times. CDR3 sequence (DNA): TGTGCCAGTAGTCAGGGATGGGGCTACACCTTC. Translating it yields CASSQGWGYTF. The chain employs TRBV19 and TRBJ1-2; a possible D gene is TRBD1 (5 bases). Germline V lookup: CDR1 LNHDA, CDR2 SQIVND (reference sequence). CDR3 length equals 11 residues. The V gene lost 5 bases and the J gene lost 8 bases, with 9 bases spanning the gap.

The chain couples TRBV11-1 to TRBJ2-7; possible D gene TRBD2, 6 bases. The CDR3 has 15 amino acids. Per the germline V gene, CDR1 is SGHAT and CDR2 is FQDESV (reference sequence). The germline V and J ends were trimmed by 1 base and 0 bases, with 10 bases remaining between them. CDR3 in amino acids: CASSLGRDFSYEQYF. As DNA, the CDR3 is TGTGCCAGCAGCTTAGGTCGGGACTTCTCCTACGAGCAGTACTTC.

The J gene is TRBJ2-3, the V gene TRBV7-8; D unresolved. V lost 5 bases and J lost 4, with 13 bases in between. The germline V gene encodes CDR1 SGHVS and CDR2 FQNEAQ. The CDR3 loop spans 14 amino acids. The CDR3 loop is CASSEPRLPDTQYF. The CDR3 nucleotides read TGTGCCAGCAGCGAACCACGACTCCCAGATACGCAGTATTTT.

The sample holds one count of this clone. The chain is built from TRBV25-1 and TRBJ2-1; maybe TRBD1 (5 bases). V gave up 4 bases and J gave up 2 bases, with 12 bases separating them. CDR1 and CDR2 (germline): MGHDK, SYGVNS. The CDR3 is 15 residues long. The DNA for the CDR3 is TGTGCCAGCAGTGTCCCAGGGCAGCCCTACAATGAGCAGTTCTTC. As protein: CASSVPGQPYNEQFF.

The chain links TRBV27 to TRBJ1-2, with TRBD1 identical over 8 bases. The V gene's germline CDR1 is MNHEY and CDR2 SMNVEV (reference sequence). The trim removed 5 bases at V and 8 bases at J, leaving 10 bases unmatched. This CDR3 has 14 amino acids. The DNA for the CDR3 is TGTGCCAGCAGTCCCGGACAGGGTCCTGAGGGCTACACCTTC. It codes for CASSPGQGPEGYTF.

This clone has a count of ten or more. This chain connects TRBV19 to TRBJ1-2; maybe TRBD1 (5 bases). The length of the CDR3 is 13 residues. The ends were cut back, 5 bases at V and 3 bases at J, with 10 bases in the middle. Germline V gives CDR1 LNHDA, CDR2 SQIVND (reference sequence). The chain's CDR3 is CASSPGMDYGYTF. As DNA, the CDR3 is TGTGCCAGTAGTCCAGGGATGGACTATGGCTACACCTTC.

This rearrangement joins TRBV11-2 to TRBJ1-1, with 12 bases identical to TRBD1. Looked up from germline, CDR1 is SGHAT and CDR2 is FQNNGV. With V trimmed by 3 bases and J by 1 base, 3 bases remained unmatched. The CDR3 runs to 16 residues. For the CDR3, the DNA is TGTGCCAGCAGCTTTGGGACAGGGGGCGCGAACACTGAAGCTTTCTTT. Translating gives CASSFGTGGANTEAFF.

This chain joins TRBV5-1 and TRBJ1-1; TRBD1 aligns across 11 bases. The J segment lost 6 bases and the V segment lost 4 bases, leaving 5 bases of the junction unmatched. The germline V gene encodes CDR1 SGHRS and CDR2 YFSETQ. The CDR3 sequence is 14 residues long. The CDR3 sequence is CASSPGTGGPEAFF. DNA of the CDR3: TGCGCCAGCAGCCCCGGGACAGGGGGACCTGAAGCTTTCTTT.

The chain recombines TRBV5-1 with TRBJ2-1, with D possibly TRBD2 on 5 matching bases. Trimming removed 0 bases at V and 8 bases at J, with 12 bases between. The CDR3 contains 14 residues. From germline, CDR1 is SGHRS and CDR2 YFSETQ. The CDR3 nucleotides are TGCGCCAGCAGCTTGGGGGGAGTGGCGCATGAGCAGTTCTTC. It codes for CASSLGGVAHEQFF.

This chain connects TRBV6-4 to TRBJ1-1, with D maybe TRBD1 (6 bases). This CDR3 region has 14 residues. V was clipped by 6 bases and J by 0 bases, with 11 bases between them. CDR1 MRHNA and CDR2 SNTAGT come from the germline V gene. CDR3 in amino acids: CASRPDSLNTEAFF. CDR3 sequence (DNA): TGTGCCAGCAGACCGGACAGCTTGAACACTGAAGCTTTCTTT.